These T cell receptor beta chains were read from a single sample in a study of shared clonotypes between healthy human individuals. Only in-frame clones appear in the TCRdb table, and some are missing; sequencing was by immunoSEQ multiplex PCR. The table records 2 million to 3 million clones, roughly 92% of them present only once. The source material was naive CD4+ T cells sorted from blood. The receptors originated from a man aged 18-30 years in good health. Both conserved end residues are part of each CDR3. Each record gives: D gene, V gene, J gene, clone size, CDR3 DNA, CDR3 protein. The D gene is left open where the match is weak. The size of a clone is reported for some rows only, either as once, few or many, or as a class for expanded clones.

>TRBD2|TRBV5-6|TRBJ2-5|NA
TGTGCCAGCAGCGTGACTAGCGGGGCCCAAGAGACCCAGTACTTC
CASSVTSGAQETQYF
>TRBD1|TRBV19|TRBJ2-7|NA
TGTGCCAGTAGAGGACAGGGATCCTACGAGCAGTACTTC
CASRGQGSYEQYF
>NA|TRBV6-5|TRBJ2-7|NA
TGTGCCAGCAGTTACGGGGACACCTCCTACGAGCAGTACTTC
CASSYGDTSYEQYF
>NA|TRBV7-2|TRBJ1-2|NA
TGTGCCAGCACCCTGGGACTCCCAGGAGATGGCTACACCTTC
CASTLGLPGDGYTF
>TRBD2|TRBV6-1|TRBJ2-7|NA
TGTGCCAGCAGTGGAACCGGGACTAACTCCTACGAGCAGTACTTC
CASSGTGTNSYEQYF
>NA|TRBV30|TRBJ1-2|NA
TGTGCCTGGAGTGTACGGAGGGGGAATAACTATGGCTACACCTTC
CAWSVRRGNNYGYTF
>NA|TRBV29-1|TRBJ2-3|NA
TGCAGCGTTGGTGAGACTAGTTGGGCAGATACGCAGTATTTT
CSVGETSWADTQYF
>TRBD1|TRBV5-5|TRBJ1-6|NA
TGTGCCAGCAGCTTGTCTCCGAGGACAGGGAATAACTCACCCCTCCACTTT
CASSLSPRTGNNSPLHF
>NA|TRBV28|TRBJ2-7|NA
TGTGCCAGCAGTTACCTCTACGAGCAGTACTTC
CASSYLYEQYF
>NA|TRBV6-1|TRBJ1-6|NA
TGTGCCAGCAGTGCTCCGGCTGGGAGGGCGCGATCACCCCTCCACTTT
CASSAPAGRARSPLHF
>NA|TRBV2|TRBJ2-6|NA
TGTGCCAGCACACCCGACTCTGGGGCCAACGTCCTGACTTTC
CASTPDSGANVLTF
>NA|TRBV18|TRBJ2-7|once
TGTGCCAGCTCACCATTACAGGGTGCCGAGCAGTACTTC
CASSPLQGAEQYF
>TRBD2|TRBV15|TRBJ2-3|NA
TGTGCCACCAGCGGGGGGGTCAGTAGCACAGATACGCAGTATTTT
CATSGGVSSTDTQYF
>NA|TRBV7-9|TRBJ1-6|NA
TGTGCCAGCAATATCCTCTATAATTCACCCCTCCACTTT
CASNILYNSPLHF
>NA|TRBV4-1|TRBJ1-1|NA
TGCGCCAGCAGCCAAGAGGATAGACCTAGAGCTTTCTTT
CASSQEDRPRAFF
>TRBD1|TRBV12-5|TRBJ2-1|once
TGTGCTAGTGGGCCGGGACAGGGAGACAATGAGCAGTTCTTC
CASGPGQGDNEQFF
>TRBD1|TRBV7-2|TRBJ1-4|NA
TGTGCCAGCAGCTTATCACCGGGACAGCTAAATGAAAAACTGTTTTTT
CASSLSPGQLNEKLFF
>NA|TRBV11-3|TRBJ2-7|NA
TGTGCCAGCAGCCCCCGGTCGGCGGGCTACGAGCAGTACTTC
CASSPRSAGYEQYF
>NA|TRBV7-2|TRBJ1-5|few
TGTGCCAGCAGCTTAGTTGTGGATCAGCCCCAGCATTTT
CASSLVVDQPQHF
>TRBD1|TRBV27|TRBJ2-5|once
TGTGCCAGCAGTCCGACAGGGGGAAGCTGGGAGACCCAGTACTTC
CASSPTGGSWETQYF
>TRBD2|TRBV19|TRBJ2-7|NA
TGTGCCAGTAGTACAAGGACTAGCGGGGGGCTACCTACCTACGAGCAGTACTTC
CASSTRTSGGLPTYEQYF
>NA|TRBV2|TRBJ2-5|NA
TGTGCCAGCAGTGATTGGGGATGGGAGACCCAGTACTTC
CASSDWGWETQYF
>TRBD2|TRBV7-7|TRBJ2-3|NA
TGTGCTAGCAGCCCGGGACTAGCAGACACAGATACGCAGTATTTT
CASSPGLADTDTQYF
>NA|TRBV2|TRBJ2-3|once
TGTGCCAGCATGTCGGAGCCCACAGATACGCAGTATTTT
CASMSEPTDTQYF
>NA|TRBV10-3|TRBJ1-2|NA
TGTGCCATCAGTGAGTCTGCAGCCATTAAGTTGGATGGCTACACCTTC
CAISESAAIKLDGYTF
>NA|TRBV2|TRBJ2-1|NA
TGTGCCAGCAGGACAGGAATAAAGGCTAACGTCATCGATGAGCAGTTCTTC
CASRTGIKANVIDEQFF
>NA|TRBV7-9|TRBJ2-7|NA
TGTGCCAGCAGCTTAGGTTCACTTTACGAGCAGTACTTC
CASSLGSLYEQYF
>NA|TRBV13|TRBJ2-1|NA
TGTGCCAGCAGCGGGACAACGGGCGGCCTGCGGAAGAGCGATGAGCAGTTCTTC
CASSGTTGGLRKSDEQFF
>NA|TRBV7-2|TRBJ1-5|NA
TGTGCCAGCAGTCAAACTGCAGGCAATCAGCCCCAGCATTTT
CASSQTAGNQPQHF